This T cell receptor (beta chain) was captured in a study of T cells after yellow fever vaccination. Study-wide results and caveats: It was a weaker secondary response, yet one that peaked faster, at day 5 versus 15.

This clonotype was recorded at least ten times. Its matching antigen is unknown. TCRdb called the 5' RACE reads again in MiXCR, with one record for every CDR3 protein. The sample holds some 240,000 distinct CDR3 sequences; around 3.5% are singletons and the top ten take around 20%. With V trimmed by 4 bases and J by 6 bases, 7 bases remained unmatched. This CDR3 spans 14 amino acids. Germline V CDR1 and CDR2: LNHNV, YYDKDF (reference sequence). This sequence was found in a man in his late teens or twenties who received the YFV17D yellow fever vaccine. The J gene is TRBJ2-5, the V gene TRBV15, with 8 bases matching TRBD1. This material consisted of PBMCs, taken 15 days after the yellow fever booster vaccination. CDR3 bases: TGTGCCACCAGCATAGGACAGGGTGTAAAGACCCAGTACTTC. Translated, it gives CATSIGQGVKTQYF.